A single sample is the source of the 23 T cell receptor beta chains below, sequenced in a study of cytomegalovirus exposure and HLA in healthy donors. The PCR had 60 Vbeta and 13 Jbeta primers. Clones were read by immunoSEQ multiplex PCR, and TCRdb kept only the in-frame ones, dropping some. The data contain about 55,000 clones, 75% to 80% of them seen just once; the ten biggest clones take up around 2.4%. Sequenced input: PBMCs. Source of these receptors: a female donor in good health and CMV-seronegative.

The V call is TRBV5-1, the J call TRBJ2-2; tentatively, D is TRBD2 (6 bases). Germline CDR1 is SGHRS and CDR2 is YFSETQ. The CDR3 length is 15 residues. The V end was cut by 2 bases, the J end by 5 bases, with 13 bases between. CDR3 residues: CASSLPGVATGELFF. In DNA form, the CDR3 reads TGCGCCAGCAGCTTACCGGGAGTTGCGACCGGGGAGCTGTTTTTT.

The V call is TRBV11-2, the J call TRBJ2-3, with TRBD1 as a possible D gene (5 bases). This CDR3 region has 14 residues. The V end lost 0 bases, the J end lost 3 bases, and 7 bases lay between the germline ends. Germline V gene data show CDR1 as SGHAT and CDR2 as FQNNGV. Here the CDR3 DNA reads TGTGCCAGCAGCTTAGAGGCAGGGACAGATACGCAGTATTTT. Amino acids: CASSLEAGTDTQYF. The whole variable domain, filled in from reference TRBV11-2 and TRBJ2-3, reads EAGVAQSPRYKIIEKRQSVAFWCNPISGHATLYWYQQILGQGPKLLIQFQNNGVVDDSQLPKDRFSAERLKGVDSTLKIQPAKLEDSAVYLCASSLEAGTDTQYFGPGTRLTVL.

The CDR3 loop reads CAMRSEVLTEQYF. In nucleotides, the CDR3 is TGTGCCATGAGGAGCGAAGTCCTAACCGAGCAGTACTTC. The rearrangement uses TRBV10-3 and TRBJ2-7; unclear D gene. The CDR3 runs to 13 residues. The germline CDR1 and CDR2 sequences are ENHRY and SYGVKD. V shed 9 bases and J shed 6 bases, with 18 bases lying between them.

The gene calls are TRBV6-5 and TRBJ2-1, with D possibly being TRBD2 (6 bases). The germline V and J ends were trimmed by 8 bases and 0 bases, with 14 bases remaining between them. CDR1 is MNHEY, CDR2 SVGAGI, per germline. This CDR3 region has 15 residues. The CDR3 loop is CASRGGVSSYNEQFF. CDR3 sequence (DNA): TGTGCCAGCCGCGGAGGGGTAAGCTCCTACAATGAGCAGTTCTTC.

The J gene is TRBJ1-4, the V gene TRBV10-3; D is unclear. The V end lost 6 bases, the J end lost 0 bases, and 8 bases lay between the germline ends. Germline V gene lookup returns CDR1 ENHRY and CDR2 SYGVKD. The CDR3 consists of 14 residues. The chain's CDR3 is CAISNSATNEKLFF. The CDR3, as DNA: TGTGCCATCAGCAACAGTGCAACTAATGAAAAACTGTTTTTT.

The J gene is TRBJ1-3, the V gene TRBV28, with D unclear. The V gene lost 5 bases and the J gene lost 0 bases, with 8 bases spanning the gap. The CDR3 sequence is 14 residues long. Looked up from germline, CDR1 is MDHEN and CDR2 is SYDVKM. DNA of the CDR3: TGTGCCAGCAGTCTACCGAGCTCTGGAAACACCATATATTTT. The encoded protein is CASSLPSSGNTIYF. The whole variable domain, remainder taken from reference TRBV28 and TRBJ1-3, is DVKVTQSSRYLVKRTGEKVFLECVQDMDHENMFWYRQDPGLGLRLIYFSYDVKMKEKGDIPEGYSVSREKKERFSLILESASTNQTSMYLCASSLPSSGNTIYFGEGSWLTVV.

This clone was seen more than once but under ten times. This chain links TRBV9 with TRBJ2-2, with D unclear. With 1 base removed from V and 5 bases from J, the gap between germline ends came to 9 bases. The CDR3 has 14 amino acids. The germline gives CDR1 SGDLS, CDR2 YYNGEE. In nucleotides, the CDR3 is TGTGCCAGCAGCGTAAGCCCGTTTACCGGGGAGCTGTTTTTT. This encodes CASSVSPFTGELFF. The entire variable domain, with the rest obtained from reference TRBV9 and TRBJ2-2, is as follows: DSGVTQTPKHLITATGQRVTLRCSPRSGDLSVYWYQQSLDQGLQFLIQYYNGEERAKGNILERFSAQQFPDLHSELNLSSLELGDSALYFCASSVSPFTGELFFGEGSRLTVL.

The CDR3 loop is CASRRTPANVLTF. CDR3 nucleotide sequence: TGTGCCAGCAGGCGTACTCCGGCCAACGTCCTGACTTTC. V usage is TRBV6-1 and J usage is TRBJ2-6; D ambiguous. CDR3 length: 13 amino acids. V lost 6 bases and J lost 6, with 9 bases in between. Germline CDR1 reads MNHNS; CDR2 reads SASEGT.

The rearrangement links TRBV7-6 to TRBJ1-4; D is undetermined. Deletions cut 5 bases from V and 3 bases from J, with 10 bases between. The CDR3 loop spans 14 amino acids. Germline CDR1 and CDR2: SGHVS and FNYEAQ. The CDR3 loop is CASSARSPNEKLFF. CDR3 nucleotides: TGTGCCAGCAGCGCTCGGTCCCCTAATGAAAAACTGTTTTTT.

Points on this clone: At one of its ends the junction is not consistent with the germline gene, which may arise from a read error. The chain combines TRBV5-1 with TRBJ2-7, with 7 positions matching TRBD2. This CDR3 contains 15 residues. The germline CDR1 and CDR2 sequences are SGHRS and YFSETQ. As DNA, the CDR3 is TGCGCCAGCAGCCCCGGGACTACCCTTCGGCACGAGCAATACTTC. Encoded protein: CASSPGTTLRHEQYF.

This clone was seen a handful of times. V gene TRBV4-2 combines with J gene TRBJ2-7, with 9 bases that match TRBD2. This CDR3 region has 16 residues. V shed 4 bases, J shed 2 bases, and the junction held 9 bases outside the gene matches. Germline-derived CDR1 and CDR2 are LGHNA and YNFKEQ. Here the CDR3 DNA reads TGTGCCAGCAGCCCATCTAGCGGGGACCCGGCCTACGAGCAGTACTTC. This gives the protein CASSPSSGDPAYEQYF.

The chain links TRBV5-1 to TRBJ2-6; TRBD1 agrees at 7 bases. Trimming removed 1 base from V and 13 bases from J; junction bases left unmatched: 8. There are 14 residues in the CDR3. Germline V lookup: CDR1 SGHRS, CDR2 YFSETQ. Written as DNA, the CDR3 is TGCGCCAGCAGCTTGAACAGGGGCCCCCCAGTCCTGACTTTC. Protein product: CASSLNRGPPVLTF.

This clone was detected a few times. Written as DNA, the CDR3 is TGTGCCAGCAGTGAAGAGTTAGCAGCGCAGTATTTT. Translating it yields CASSEELAAQYF. The genes are TRBV2 and TRBJ2-3; D is undetermined. This CDR3 has 12 residues. V dropped 1 base and J dropped 10 bases, with 9 bases sitting between them. Germline values: CDR1 SNHLY, CDR2 FYNNEI.

This clone occurred a few times. The chain links TRBV5-1 to TRBJ2-2, with 7 nucleotides matching TRBD1. V lost 4 bases to trimming and J lost 3 bases; unmatched junction nucleotides: 6. Germline CDR1 and CDR2: SGHRS and YFSETQ. The CDR3 length is 15 residues. CDR3 bases: TGCGCCAGCAGCAGGGGGCCTACTGACACCGGGGAGCTGTTTTTT. Translated, it gives CASSRGPTDTGELFF. The whole variable domain, remainder taken from reference TRBV5-1 and TRBJ2-2, is KAGVTQTPRYLIKTRGQQVTLSCSPISGHRSVSWYQQTPGQGLQFLFEYFSETQRNKGNFPGRFSGRQFSNSRSEMNVSTLELGDSALYLCASSRGPTDTGELFFGEGSRLTVL.

The chain has TRBV25-1 and TRBJ1-1, with TRBD1 matching over 8 bases. The V gene's germline CDR1 is MGHDK and CDR2 SYGVNS. The junction had 8 bases not matched to a gene; V was cut back by 5 bases and J by 3 bases. The CDR3 runs 15 residues. The CDR3 DNA reads TGTGCCAGCAGTCCGACGGACAGGGAGGACACTGAAGCTTTCTTT. It specifies CASSPTDREDTEAFF.

This clone turned up a few times. The rearrangement joins TRBV5-1 to TRBJ2-5, with 8 bases identical to TRBD2. V dropped 4 bases and J dropped 1; count of bases not matched to a gene: 18. This CDR3 has 19 amino acids. The germline gives CDR1 SGHRS, CDR2 YFSETQ. The CDR3 loop is CASSPGGTSGRRFQETQYF. For the CDR3, the DNA is TGCGCCAGCAGCCCCGGCGGAACTAGCGGTCGACGGTTCCAAGAGACCCAGTACTTC.

This clone has a single count. This chain joins TRBV7-8 and TRBJ2-1; possibly TRBD2 for D (7 bases). Germline lookup yields CDR1 SGHVS and CDR2 FQNEAQ. V was cut by 5 bases and J by 4 bases, with 21 bases left in between. This CDR3 has 17 amino acids. The CDR3 loop is CASSPSRGGGAYNEQFF. CDR3 coding DNA: TGTGCCAGCAGCCCCTCCAGGGGTGGGGGGGCTTACAATGAGCAGTTCTTC.

The CDR3 DNA is TGCGCCAGCAGCTTGGCCGGGACTTCCTACTCTGGAAACACCATATATTTT. Translated: CASSLAGTSYSGNTIYF. The V call is TRBV5-1, the J call TRBJ1-3; D might be TRBD1 (5 bases). Germline V CDR1 and CDR2: SGHRS, YFSETQ. This CDR3 has 17 residues. V was trimmed by 0 bases and J by 0 bases, leaving 13 bases between them.

The CDR3 sequence: CASSLCSGTGGEICDSPLHF. The CDR3 nucleotides read TGTGCCAGCAGTTTATGTTCGGGGACAGGGGGCGAAATTTGCGATTCACCCCTCCACTTT. The chain links TRBV28 to TRBJ1-6; 12 nucleotides align to TRBD1. The CDR3 is made up of 20 amino acids. V shed 0 bases and J 8 bases; nucleotides not matched to a gene: 14. Germline V lookup: CDR1 MDHEN, CDR2 SYDVKM.

This chain joins TRBV28 and TRBJ1-1; no firm D call. The CDR3 has 12 amino acids. CDR1 and CDR2 (germline): MDHEN, SYDVKM. With 7 bases removed from V and 4 bases from J, the gap between germline ends came to 10 bases. CDR3: CASKEGGTEAFF. CDR3 coding DNA: TGTGCCAGCAAGGAGGGCGGCACTGAAGCTTTCTTT.

This clone was counted between two and nine times. The chain uses TRBV7-8 and TRBJ2-5; 12 bases agree with TRBD2. Germline CDR1 is SGHVS and CDR2 is FQNEAQ. The CDR3 spans 17 residues. With V trimmed by 6 bases and J by 5 bases, 13 bases remained unmatched. The CDR3 coding sequence is TGTGCCAGCAGACCTTTATTTCTAGCGGGGGGGCGGGAGACCCAGTACTTC. Its protein is CASRPLFLAGGRETQYF.

This chain uses TRBV6-1 with TRBJ2-7; 7 bases agree with TRBD1. Germline V gene sequence: CDR1 MNHNS, CDR2 SASEGT. V lost 3 bases, J lost 5 bases, and 4 bases stayed unmatched. This CDR3 has 13 residues. CDR3 protein: CASSDQGVNEQYF. CDR3 DNA: TGTGCCAGCAGTGATCAGGGGGTCAACGAGCAGTACTTC.

To note about this clone: The junction departs from germline at one end; a sequencing error may be responsible. V usage is TRBV10-3 and J usage is TRBJ1-2, with 8 bases matching TRBD1. Germline V CDR1 and CDR2: ENHRY, SYGVKD. This CDR3 region has 11 residues. The chain's CDR3 is CAISADRVLVF. The CDR3 DNA follows: TGTGCCATCAGTGCGGACAGGGTGTTGGTCTTC.